The sequence of this TCR beta chain was determined in a study of blood T cell repertoires in COVID-19. Study at large: COVID-19 samples, acute and convalescent, were from the United States, Italy and Spain.

Authors' processing steps: Amplification of reference gene primers provided the estimated nucleated cell counts. The assay was immunoSEQ multiplex PCR, and TCRdb's table has in-frame clones only and misses some. V and J calls and clone size come straight from that table; D and trimming were deduced from the DNA. Among roughly 350,000 clones, about nine tenths were seen once, and the ten largest hold approximately 7.4%. There are 13 residues in the CDR3. V gave up 2 bases and J gave up 5 bases; unmatched junction bases: 3. In germline, CDR1 is SGDLS, CDR2 YYNGEE. This receptor was taken from a woman in her 70s with COVID-19, enrolled during active disease. V is TRBV9 and J is TRBJ2-7, with TRBD1 identical over 8 bases. Sample: peripheral blood. The CDR3 region is CASSVDRGHEQYF. CDR3 coding DNA: TGTGCCAGCAGCGTTGACAGGGGCCACGAGCAGTACTTC.